The 8 T cell receptor beta chains presented below share a single source sample, sequenced in a study of blood T cell repertoires in COVID-19 (dated by TCRdb to 2020 to 2022). Library creation used the immunoSEQ multiplex PCR assay. The table was pulled from immuneACCESS by TCRdb, which kept in-frame rearrangements only. Such tables lose some clones; where checked, under half of the loss comes from unresolved V genes, and the rest has no known cause. This sample lists 260,000 or so clones; 85% were detected once. Roughly 2.6% of the sample is taken by the ten largest. The source material was PBMCs or T cells enriched from blood (not recorded which). The source is a woman in her forties or fifties who had recovered from COVID-19.

This clone turned up a few times. The chain links TRBV29-1 to TRBJ2-7; TRBD2 might be the D (6 bases). V gave up 3 bases and J gave up 2 bases, with 8 bases separating them. The CDR3 covers 12 residues. Germline V CDR1 and CDR2: SQVTM, ANQGSEA. The CDR3 DNA follows: TGCAGCGTTGAGGAGGGGCCCTACGAGCAGTACTTC. Amino acid sequence: CSVEEGPYEQYF.

The rearrangement uses TRBV5-1 and TRBJ2-1; 8 bases are shared with TRBD1. Germline V gene data show CDR1 as SGHRS and CDR2 as YFSETQ. The CDR3 runs 15 residues. Unmatched junction bases numbered 7, after V lost 0 bases and J lost 8 bases. CDR3 residues: CASSLDRTGMDEQFF. CDR3 coding DNA: TGCGCCAGCAGCTTGGATAGGACAGGGATGGATGAGCAGTTCTTC.

This clone turned up a few times. This chain joins TRBV7-2 and TRBJ2-7, with TRBD2 matching 7 bases. In germline, CDR1 is SGHTA, CDR2 FQGNSA. The CDR3 totals 13 residues. V lost 0 bases to trimming and J lost 7 bases; unmatched junction nucleotides: 3. The CDR3 loop is CASSLALRGEQYF. The DNA for the CDR3 is TGTGCCAGCAGCTTAGCGTTGCGGGGGGAGCAGTACTTC.

This chain joins TRBV18 and TRBJ2-6; TRBD2 matches at 7 bases. The V gene end was trimmed by 3 bases and the J gene end by 2 bases; junction bases not matched to a gene: 10. Per the germline V gene, CDR1 is KGHSH and CDR2 is LQKENI. The CDR3 length is 18 residues. DNA for the CDR3: TGTGCCAGCTCACCGGCCGGCATCACTAGCGCTGGGGCCAACGTCCTGACTTTC. Encoded protein: CASSPAGITSAGANVLTF. The complete variable domain, with remaining parts taken from reference TRBV18 and TRBJ2-6, reads NAGVMQNPRHLVRRRGQEARLRCSPMKGHSHVYWYRQLPEEGLKFMVYLQKENIIDESGMPKERFSAEFPKEGPSILRIQQVVRGDSAAYFCASSPAGITSAGANVLTFGAGSRLTVL.

The gene calls are TRBV5-4 and TRBJ1-1; no definite D call. Germline CDR1 and CDR2: SGHNT and YYREEE (reference sequence). The CDR3 has 15 amino acids. V was clipped by 3 bases and J by 4 bases, with 16 bases between them. CDR3 residues: CASSSPMTSSTEAFF. In DNA, the CDR3 is TGTGCCAGCAGCTCCCCCATGACATCCAGCACTGAAGCTTTCTTT.

The CDR3 DNA is TGTGCCAGCAGCTTAAATTCCGACAGTTACGAGCAGTACTTC. It codes for CASSLNSDSYEQYF. The rearrangement uses TRBV7-9 and TRBJ2-7; possibly TRBD1 for D (5 bases). The germline gives CDR1 SEHNR, CDR2 FQNEAQ (reference sequence). The V gene lost 2 bases and the J gene lost 4 bases, with 12 bases spanning the gap. The CDR3 contains 14 residues.

The chain has TRBV28 and TRBJ1-1; perhaps TRBD1 as D (5 bases). Germline assignment: CDR1 MDHEN and CDR2 SYDVKM. V gave up 4 bases and J gave up 4 bases, with 13 bases separating them. This CDR3 is 14 amino acids long. CDR3 loop: CASSSEQVPTEAFF. CDR3 DNA: TGTGCCAGCAGTTCGGAACAGGTACCCACTGAAGCTTTCTTT.

The chain combines TRBV27 with TRBJ2-1, with 8 positions matching TRBD2. The CDR3 extends over 14 amino acids. Trimming took 7 bases from V and 8 from J; bases not matched to a gene: 10. The germline gives CDR1 MNHEY, CDR2 SMNVEV (reference sequence). The CDR3 sequence: CASKIAGSGDEQFF. The CDR3 DNA sequence: TGTGCCAGCAAGATAGCGGGGTCAGGGGATGAGCAGTTCTTC.